This T cell receptor beta chain was sequenced for a study of blood T cell repertoires in COVID-19. The wider study: Some COVID-19 samples were acute and others convalescent; all came from the United States, Italy and Spain. PBMCs, B-cell-depleted T cells, or T cells provided the cDNA or gDNA that made up the material.

Original analysis: Scientists estimated how many nucleated cells there were by amplifying reference gene primers. Repertoires were generated with immunoSEQ multiplex PCR, while TCRdb's copy carries only in-frame clones and drops some. Clonal size and the V and J genes are those of that table, whereas D and trimming came from the DNA. The sample lists under 300,000 clones; roughly nine tenths were seen once. Germline V gene sequence: CDR1 MDHEN, CDR2 SYDVKM. This CDR3 comprises 16 residues. V lost 1 base and J lost 2; bases outside the gene matches: 6. The sample consisted of peripheral blood. This TCR derives from a woman aged 40 to 50 who had recovered from COVID-19. The gene calls are TRBV28 and TRBJ2-5; 8 nucleotides align to TRBD1. The CDR3 spells CASSLFGTGDQETQYF. In DNA, the CDR3 is TGTGCCAGCAGTTTATTTGGGACAGGCGATCAAGAGACCCAGTACTTC.